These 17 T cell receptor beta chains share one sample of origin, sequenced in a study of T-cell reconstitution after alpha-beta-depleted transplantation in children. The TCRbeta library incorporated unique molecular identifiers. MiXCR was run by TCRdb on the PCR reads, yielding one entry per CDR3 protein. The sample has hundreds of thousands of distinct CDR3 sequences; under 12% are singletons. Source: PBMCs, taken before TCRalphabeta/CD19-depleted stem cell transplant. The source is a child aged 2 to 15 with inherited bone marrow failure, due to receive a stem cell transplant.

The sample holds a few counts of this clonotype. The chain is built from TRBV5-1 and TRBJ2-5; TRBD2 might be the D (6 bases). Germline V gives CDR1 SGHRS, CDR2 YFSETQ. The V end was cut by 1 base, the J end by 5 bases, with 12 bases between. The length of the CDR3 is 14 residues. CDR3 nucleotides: TGCGCCAGCAGCTTGCGGGGCCGGGGGGAGACCCAGTACTTC. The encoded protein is CASSLRGRGETQYF. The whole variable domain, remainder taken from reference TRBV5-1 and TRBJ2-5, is KAGVTQTPRYLIKTRGQQVTLSCSPISGHRSVSWYQQTPGQGLQFLFEYFSETQRNKGNFPGRFSGRQFSNSRSEMNVSTLELGDSALYLCASSLRGRGETQYFGPGTRLLVL.

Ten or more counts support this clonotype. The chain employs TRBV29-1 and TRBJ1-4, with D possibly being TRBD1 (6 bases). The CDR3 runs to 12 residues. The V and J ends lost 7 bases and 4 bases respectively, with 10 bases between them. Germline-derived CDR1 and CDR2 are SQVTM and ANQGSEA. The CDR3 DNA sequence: TGCAGCGGAACGGGACATAATGAAAAACTGTTTTTT. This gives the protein CSGTGHNEKLFF.

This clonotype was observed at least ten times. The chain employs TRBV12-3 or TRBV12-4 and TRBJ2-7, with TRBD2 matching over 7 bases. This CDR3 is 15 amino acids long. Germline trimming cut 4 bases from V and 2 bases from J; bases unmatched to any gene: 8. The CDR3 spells CASSSPGLGAYEQYF. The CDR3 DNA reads TGTGCCAGCAGTTCCCCAGGACTAGGGGCCTACGAGCAGTACTTC.

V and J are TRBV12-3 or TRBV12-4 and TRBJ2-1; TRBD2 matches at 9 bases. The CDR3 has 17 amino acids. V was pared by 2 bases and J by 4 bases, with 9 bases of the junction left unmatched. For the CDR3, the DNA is TGTGCCAGCAGTTTAACTAGCGGGCCATCCCATTACAATGAGCAGTTCTTC. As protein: CASSLTSGPSHYNEQFF.

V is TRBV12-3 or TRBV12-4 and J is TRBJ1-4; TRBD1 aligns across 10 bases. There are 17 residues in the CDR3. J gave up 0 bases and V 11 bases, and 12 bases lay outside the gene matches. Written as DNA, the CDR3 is TGTGCCTTCTCCGCCGGGACAGGGGTTGCAACTAATGAAAAACTGTTTTTT. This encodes CAFSAGTGVATNEKLFF.

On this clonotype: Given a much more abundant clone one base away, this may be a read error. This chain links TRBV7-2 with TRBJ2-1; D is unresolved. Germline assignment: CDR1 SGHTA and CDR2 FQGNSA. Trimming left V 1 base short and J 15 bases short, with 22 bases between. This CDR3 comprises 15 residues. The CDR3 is CASSLDGGLPLMRFF. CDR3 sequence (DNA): TGTGCCAGCAGCTTAGACGGTGGGCTCCCCCTCATGCGGTTCTTC. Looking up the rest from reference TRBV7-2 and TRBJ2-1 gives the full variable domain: GAGVSQSPSNKVTEKGKDVELRCDPISGHTALYWYRQSLGQGLEFLIYFQGNSAPDKSGLPSDRFSAERTGGSVSTLTIQRTQQEDSAVYLCASSLDGGLPLMRFFGPGTRLTVL.

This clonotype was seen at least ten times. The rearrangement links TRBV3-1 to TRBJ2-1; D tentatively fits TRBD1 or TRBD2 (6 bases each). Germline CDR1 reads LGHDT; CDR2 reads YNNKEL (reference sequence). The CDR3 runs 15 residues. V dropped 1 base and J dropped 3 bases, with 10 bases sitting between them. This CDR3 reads CASSQGRDNYNEQFF. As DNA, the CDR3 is TGTGCCAGCAGCCAAGGGAGGGACAACTACAATGAGCAGTTCTTC.

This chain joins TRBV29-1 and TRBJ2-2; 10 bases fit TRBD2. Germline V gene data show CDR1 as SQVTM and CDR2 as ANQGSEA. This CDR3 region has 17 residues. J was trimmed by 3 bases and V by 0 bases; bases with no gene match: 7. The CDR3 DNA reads TGCAGCGTTGAAGATTCCCTAGCGGGAGCGTACACCGGGGAGCTGTTTTTT. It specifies CSVEDSLAGAYTGELFF.

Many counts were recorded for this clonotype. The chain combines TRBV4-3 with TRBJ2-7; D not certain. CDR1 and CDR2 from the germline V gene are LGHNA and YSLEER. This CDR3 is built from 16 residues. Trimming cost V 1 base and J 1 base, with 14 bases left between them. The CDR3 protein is CASSQAWTGWSYEQYF. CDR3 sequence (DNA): TGCGCCAGCAGCCAAGCCTGGACGGGCTGGTCCTACGAGCAGTACTTC.

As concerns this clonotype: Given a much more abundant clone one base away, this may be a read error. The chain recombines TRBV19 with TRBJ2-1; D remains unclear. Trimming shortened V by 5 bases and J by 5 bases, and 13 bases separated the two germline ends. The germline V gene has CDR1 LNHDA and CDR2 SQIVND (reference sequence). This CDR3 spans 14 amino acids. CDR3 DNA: TGTGCCAGTAGTGTCGCGGTACGGAACAATGAGCAGTTCTTC. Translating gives CASSVAVRNNEQFF. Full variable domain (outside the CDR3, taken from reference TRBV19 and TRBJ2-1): DGGITQSPKYLFRKEGQNVTLSCEQNLNHDAMYWYRQDPGQGLRLIYYSQIVNDFQKGDIAEGYSVSREKKESFPLTVTSAQKNPTAFYLCASSVAVRNNEQFFGPGTRLTVL.

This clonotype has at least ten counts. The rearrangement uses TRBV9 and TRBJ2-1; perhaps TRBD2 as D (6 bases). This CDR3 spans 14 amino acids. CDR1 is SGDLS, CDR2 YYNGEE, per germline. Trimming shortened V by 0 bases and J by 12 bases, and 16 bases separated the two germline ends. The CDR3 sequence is CASSVASSAEGQFF. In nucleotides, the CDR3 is TGTGCCAGCAGCGTAGCCTCTAGCGCCGAGGGGCAGTTCTTC.

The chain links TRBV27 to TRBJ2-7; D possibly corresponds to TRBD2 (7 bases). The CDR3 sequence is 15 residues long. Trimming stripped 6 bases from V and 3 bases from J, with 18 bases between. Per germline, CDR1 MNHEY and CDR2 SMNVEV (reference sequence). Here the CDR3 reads CASRSLEGGHYEQYF. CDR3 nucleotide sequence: TGTGCCAGCAGATCCCTCGAGGGGGGGCACTACGAGCAGTACTTC.

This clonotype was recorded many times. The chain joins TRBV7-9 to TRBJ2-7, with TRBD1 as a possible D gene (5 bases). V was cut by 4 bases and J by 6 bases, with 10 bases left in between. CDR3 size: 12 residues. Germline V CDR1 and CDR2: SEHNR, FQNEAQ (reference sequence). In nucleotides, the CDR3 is TGTGCCAGCAGCTACGGACATGGCGAGCAGTACTTC. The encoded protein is CASSYGHGEQYF.

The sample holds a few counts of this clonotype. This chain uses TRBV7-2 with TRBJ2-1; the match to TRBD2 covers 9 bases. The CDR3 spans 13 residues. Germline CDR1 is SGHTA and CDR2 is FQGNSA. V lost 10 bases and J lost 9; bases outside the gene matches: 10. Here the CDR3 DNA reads TGTGCCACCCGCCTAGCGGGATATCTTGAGCAGTTCTTC. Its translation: CATRLAGYLEQFF.

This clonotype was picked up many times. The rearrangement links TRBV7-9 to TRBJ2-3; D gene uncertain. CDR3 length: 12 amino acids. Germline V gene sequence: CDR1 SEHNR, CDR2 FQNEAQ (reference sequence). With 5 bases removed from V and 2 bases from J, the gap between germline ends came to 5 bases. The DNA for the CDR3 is TGTGCCAGCAGCACATCCACAGATACGCAGTATTTT. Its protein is CASSTSTDTQYF. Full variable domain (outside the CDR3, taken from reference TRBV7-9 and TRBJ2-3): DTGVSQNPRHKITKRGQNVTFRCDPISEHNRLYWYRQTLGQGPEFLTYFQNEAQLEKSRLLSDRFSAERPKGSFSTLEIQRTEQGDSAMYLCASSTSTDTQYFGPGTRLTVL.

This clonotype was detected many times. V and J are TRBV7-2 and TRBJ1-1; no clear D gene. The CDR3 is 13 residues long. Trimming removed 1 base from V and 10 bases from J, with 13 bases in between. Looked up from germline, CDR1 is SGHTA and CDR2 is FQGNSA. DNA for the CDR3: TGTGCCAGCAGCTTAGGTGGTACTTCGGTAGCTTTCTTT. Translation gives CASSLGGTSVAFF.

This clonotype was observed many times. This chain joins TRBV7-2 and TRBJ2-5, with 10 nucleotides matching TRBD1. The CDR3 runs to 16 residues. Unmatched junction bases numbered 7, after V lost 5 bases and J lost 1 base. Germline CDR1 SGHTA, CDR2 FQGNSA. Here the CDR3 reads CASSGTGVVFQETQYF. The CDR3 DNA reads TGTGCCAGCAGCGGGACAGGGGTCGTTTTCCAAGAGACCCAGTACTTC.